This T cell receptor beta chain was observed in a study of blood T cell repertoires in COVID-19. Study at large: Sources were T cells, B-cell-depleted T cells, or PBMCs; the material itself was cDNA or gDNA.

The CDR3 is 15 amino acids. Germline V gene sequence: CDR1 SGHKS, CDR2 YYEKEE (reference sequence). Trimming left V 4 bases short and J 5 bases short, with 18 bases between. In the original processing: Cell counts per sample came from amplifying reference gene primers. TCRdb's copy holds only in-frame clones and misses some; the assay was immunoSEQ multiplex PCR. The V and J calls and clone size were taken over from that table, and D and trimming were inferred from the DNA. The repertoire holds around 200,000 clones, about 90% seen once, with around 2.6% in the top ten. The genes are TRBV5-5 and TRBJ2-5; perhaps TRBD2 as D (7 bases). This TCR was recovered from a man in his forties with active or convalescent COVID-19. The sequenced sample was peripheral blood. The CDR3 reads CASSGNGGPRETQYF. CDR3 DNA sequence: TGTGCCAGCAGCGGAAACGGGGGGCCAAGGGAGACCCAGTACTTC.